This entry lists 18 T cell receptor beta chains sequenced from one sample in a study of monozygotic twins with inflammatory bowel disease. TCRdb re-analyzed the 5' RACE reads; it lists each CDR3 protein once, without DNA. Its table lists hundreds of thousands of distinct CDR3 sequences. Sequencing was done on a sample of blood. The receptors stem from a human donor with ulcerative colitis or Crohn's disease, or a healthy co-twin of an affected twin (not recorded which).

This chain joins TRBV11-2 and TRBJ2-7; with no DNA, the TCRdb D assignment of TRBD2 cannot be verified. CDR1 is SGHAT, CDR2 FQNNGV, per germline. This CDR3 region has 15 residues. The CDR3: CASSLASGASYEQYF. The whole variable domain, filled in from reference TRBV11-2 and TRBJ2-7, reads EAGVAQSPRYKIIEKRQSVAFWCNPISGHATLYWYQQILGQGPKLLIQFQNNGVVDDSQLPKDRFSAERLKGVDSTLKIQPAKLEDSAVYLCASSLASGASYEQYFGPGTRLTVT.

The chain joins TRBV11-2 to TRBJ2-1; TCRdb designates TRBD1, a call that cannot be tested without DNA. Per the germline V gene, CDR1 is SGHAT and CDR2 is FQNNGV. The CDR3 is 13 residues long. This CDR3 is CASSAFGGNEQFF.

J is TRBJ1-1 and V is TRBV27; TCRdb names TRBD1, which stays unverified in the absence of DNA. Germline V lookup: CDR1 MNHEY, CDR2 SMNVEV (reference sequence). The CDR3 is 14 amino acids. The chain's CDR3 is CASRFPGQGGEAFF.

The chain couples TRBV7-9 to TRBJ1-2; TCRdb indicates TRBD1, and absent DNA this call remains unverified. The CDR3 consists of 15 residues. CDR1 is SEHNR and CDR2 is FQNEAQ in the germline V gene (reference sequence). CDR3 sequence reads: CASSSTDRGSYGYTF.

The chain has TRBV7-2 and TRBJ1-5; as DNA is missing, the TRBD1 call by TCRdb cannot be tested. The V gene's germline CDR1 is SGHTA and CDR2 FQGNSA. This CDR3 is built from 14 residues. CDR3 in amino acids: CASSFNTLPQPQHF. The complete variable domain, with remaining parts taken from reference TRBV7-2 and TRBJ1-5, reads GAGVSQSPSNKVTEKGKDVELRCDPISGHTALYWYRQSLGQGLEFLIYFQGNSAPDKSGLPSDRFSAERTGGSVSTLTIQRTQQEDSAVYLCASSFNTLPQPQHFGDGTRLSIL.

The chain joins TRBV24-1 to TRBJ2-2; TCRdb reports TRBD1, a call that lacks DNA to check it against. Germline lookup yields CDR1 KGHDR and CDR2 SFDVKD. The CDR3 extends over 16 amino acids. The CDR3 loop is CATSDPGTGGIGELFF.

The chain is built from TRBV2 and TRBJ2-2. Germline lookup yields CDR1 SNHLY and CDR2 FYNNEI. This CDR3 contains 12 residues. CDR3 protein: CASSGDTGELFF. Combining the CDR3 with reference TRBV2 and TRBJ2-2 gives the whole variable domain EPEVTQTPSHQVTQMGQEVILRCVPISNHLYFYWYRQILGQKVEFLVSFYNNEISEKSEIFDDQFSVERPDGSNFTLKIRSTKLEDSAMYFCASSGDTGELFFGEGSRLTVL.

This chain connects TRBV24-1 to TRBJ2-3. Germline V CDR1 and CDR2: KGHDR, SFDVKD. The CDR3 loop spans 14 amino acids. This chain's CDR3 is CATSDPTRADTQYF.

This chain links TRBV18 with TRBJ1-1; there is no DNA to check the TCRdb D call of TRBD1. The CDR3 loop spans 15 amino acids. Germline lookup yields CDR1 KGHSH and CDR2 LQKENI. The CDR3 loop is CASSLGTGSNTEAFF. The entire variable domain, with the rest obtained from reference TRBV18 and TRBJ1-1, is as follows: NAGVMQNPRHLVRRRGQEARLRCSPMKGHSHVYWYRQLPEEGLKFMVYLQKENIIDESGMPKERFSAEFPKEGPSILRIQQVVRGDSAAYFCASSLGTGSNTEAFFGQGTRLTVV.

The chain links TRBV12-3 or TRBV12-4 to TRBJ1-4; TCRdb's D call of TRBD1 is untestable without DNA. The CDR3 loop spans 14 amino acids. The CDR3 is CASTLDSGYEKLLF.

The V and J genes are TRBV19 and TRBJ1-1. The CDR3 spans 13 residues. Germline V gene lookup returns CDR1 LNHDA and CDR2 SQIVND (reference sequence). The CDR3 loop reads CASSIWENTEAFF.

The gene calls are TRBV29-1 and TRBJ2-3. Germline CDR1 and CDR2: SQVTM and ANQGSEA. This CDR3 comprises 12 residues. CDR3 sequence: CSVENRPDTQYF.

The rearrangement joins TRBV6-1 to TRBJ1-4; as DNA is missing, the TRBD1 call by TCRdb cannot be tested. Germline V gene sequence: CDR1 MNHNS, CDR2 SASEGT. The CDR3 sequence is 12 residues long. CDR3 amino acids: CASRQGNEKLFF.

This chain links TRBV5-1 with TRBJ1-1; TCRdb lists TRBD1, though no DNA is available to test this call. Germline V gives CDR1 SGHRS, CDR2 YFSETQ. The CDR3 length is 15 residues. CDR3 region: CASSLDQGGATEAFF.

The CDR3: CASSYTAGTENIQYF. The V and J genes are TRBV5-1 and TRBJ2-4; lacking DNA, the TRBD1 call made by TCRdb goes unchecked. Germline loops: CDR1 SGHRS, CDR2 YFSETQ. The CDR3 contains 15 residues.

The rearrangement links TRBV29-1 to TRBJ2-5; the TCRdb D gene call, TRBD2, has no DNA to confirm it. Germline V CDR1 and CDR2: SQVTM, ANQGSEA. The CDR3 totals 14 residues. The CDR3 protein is CSVESRSGKETQYF.

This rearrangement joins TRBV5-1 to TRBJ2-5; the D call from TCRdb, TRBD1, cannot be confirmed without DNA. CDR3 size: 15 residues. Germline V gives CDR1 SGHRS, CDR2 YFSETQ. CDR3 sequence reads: CASSLAGQIQETQYF.

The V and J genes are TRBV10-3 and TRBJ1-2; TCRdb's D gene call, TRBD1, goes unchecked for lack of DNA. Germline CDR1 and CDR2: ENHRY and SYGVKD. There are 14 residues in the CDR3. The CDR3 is CAISAGTGLNGYTF.